This entry lists 18 T cell receptor beta chains sequenced from one sample in a study of monozygotic twins with inflammatory bowel disease. Reprocessing the 5' RACE reads, TCRdb reports a single entry for every CDR3 protein and omits DNA. Recorded for this sample: 300,000 to 450,000 distinct CDR3 sequences. Sequenced input: blood. These receptors originate from a human donor with ulcerative colitis or Crohn's disease, or a healthy co-twin of an affected twin (not recorded which).

The chain joins TRBV9 to TRBJ2-3; TCRdb selects TRBD2, and the lack of DNA leaves this call unchecked. The CDR3 consists of 17 residues. Germline CDR1 reads SGDLS; CDR2 reads YYNGEE. CDR3 in amino acids: CASSVENSGALTDTQYF.

J is TRBJ1-2 and V is TRBV9. CDR3 size: 11 residues. The germline V gene encodes CDR1 SGDLS and CDR2 YYNGEE. The CDR3 spells CASSATYGYTF.

The chain couples TRBV7-3 to TRBJ1-1; TCRdb picks TRBD1, but there is no DNA to check that call. This CDR3 contains 13 residues. CDR1 and CDR2 from the germline V gene are SGHTA and FQGTGA. CDR3 loop: CASSTGTNTEAFF.

The V gene is TRBV18, the J gene TRBJ2-3. Germline V gene data show CDR1 as KGHSH and CDR2 as LQKENI. CDR3 length: 15 residues. The CDR3: CASSPLYTVLDTQYF. The full variable domain, its missing parts supplied by reference TRBV18 and TRBJ2-3, is NAGVMQNPRHLVRRRGQEARLRCSPMKGHSHVYWYRQLPEEGLKFMVYLQKENIIDESGMPKERFSAEFPKEGPSILRIQQVVRGDSAAYFCASSPLYTVLDTQYFGPGTRLTVL.

The chain uses TRBV5-4 and TRBJ2-1; the D gene TCRdb calls, TRBD2, cannot be checked with no DNA. CDR1 and CDR2 (germline): SGHNT, YYREEE (reference sequence). This CDR3 has 17 residues. The CDR3 region is CASSLGLAGGRYNEQFF.

V is TRBV2 and J is TRBJ2-5. CDR1 and CDR2 (germline): SNHLY, FYNNEI. CDR3 length equals 16 residues. CDR3 amino acids: CASSDYAVGGQETQYF.

The J gene is TRBJ2-3, the V gene TRBV12-3 or TRBV12-4; the TCRdb D gene call, TRBD2, has no DNA to confirm it. The CDR3 is 15 amino acids. The CDR3: CASRRLAGVTDTQYF.

The V call is TRBV28, the J call TRBJ2-7; the TCRdb D gene call, TRBD1, has no DNA to confirm it. CDR1 is MDHEN, CDR2 SYDVKM, per germline. This CDR3 is 17 amino acids long. The CDR3: CASSLAISGTSTYEQYF.

J is TRBJ2-2 and V is TRBV5-1. This CDR3 is built from 12 residues. Germline lookup yields CDR1 SGHRS and CDR2 YFSETQ. The CDR3 region is CASSVFTGELFF.

The chain carries TRBV6-1 and TRBJ1-6. The CDR3 totals 15 residues. The germline V gene encodes CDR1 MNHNS and CDR2 SASEGT. The CDR3 sequence: CASSDIGSSNSPLHF.

This chain links TRBV7-2 with TRBJ2-7; TCRdb gives TRBD2 as the D gene, but with no DNA this cannot be confirmed. The CDR3 covers 15 residues. CDR1 SGHTA and CDR2 FQGNSA come from the germline V gene. The CDR3 loop reads CASRRTSGEFYEQYF. Variable domain in full (rest from reference TRBV7-2 and TRBJ2-7): GAGVSQSPSNKVTEKGKDVELRCDPISGHTALYWYRQSLGQGLEFLIYFQGNSAPDKSGLPSDRFSAERTGGSVSTLTIQRTQQEDSAVYLCASRRTSGEFYEQYFGPGTRLTVT.

The rearrangement joins TRBV4-1 to TRBJ1-5. Germline CDR1 and CDR2: MGHRA and YSYEKL. The CDR3 runs to 16 residues. The CDR3 reads CASSQDGGGGYQPQHF.

The gene calls are TRBV6-2 or TRBV6-3 and TRBJ2-1; TCRdb designates TRBD1, a call that cannot be tested without DNA. The length of the CDR3 is 16 residues. CDR1 is MNHEY and CDR2 is SVGEGT in the germline V gene. The CDR3 here is CASSGHRISSYNEQFF.

V gene TRBV27 combines with J gene TRBJ1-2; TCRdb's D call of TRBD1 is untestable without DNA. The CDR3 contains 17 residues. CDR1 and CDR2 (germline): MNHEY, SMNVEV (reference sequence). CDR3 sequence: CASSFIATAGRNYGYTF.

J is TRBJ1-2 and V is TRBV4-3; there is no DNA to check the TCRdb D call of TRBD1. There are 14 residues in the CDR3. The germline V gene has CDR1 LGHNA and CDR2 YSLEER. CDR3 amino acids: CASSPTGFNYGYTF.

The chain recombines TRBV6-1 with TRBJ2-1; with no DNA, the TCRdb D assignment of TRBD2 cannot be verified. Germline CDR1 and CDR2: MNHNS and SASEGT. This CDR3 is built from 16 residues. The CDR3 spells CASRRLAGGHDNEQFF.

The CDR3 reads CASSQDPARLAGGTGELFF. The V call is TRBV4-3, the J call TRBJ2-2; TCRdb's D gene call, TRBD2, goes unchecked for lack of DNA. The CDR3 has 19 residues. Germline-derived CDR1 and CDR2 are LGHNA and YSLEER.

The chain employs TRBV3-1 and TRBJ2-7; the TCRdb call, TRBD2, lacks DNA for checking. CDR1 and CDR2 from the germline V gene are LGHDT and YNNKEL (reference sequence). The CDR3 runs 17 residues. CDR3 amino acids: CASSPLFSGRASYEQYF.